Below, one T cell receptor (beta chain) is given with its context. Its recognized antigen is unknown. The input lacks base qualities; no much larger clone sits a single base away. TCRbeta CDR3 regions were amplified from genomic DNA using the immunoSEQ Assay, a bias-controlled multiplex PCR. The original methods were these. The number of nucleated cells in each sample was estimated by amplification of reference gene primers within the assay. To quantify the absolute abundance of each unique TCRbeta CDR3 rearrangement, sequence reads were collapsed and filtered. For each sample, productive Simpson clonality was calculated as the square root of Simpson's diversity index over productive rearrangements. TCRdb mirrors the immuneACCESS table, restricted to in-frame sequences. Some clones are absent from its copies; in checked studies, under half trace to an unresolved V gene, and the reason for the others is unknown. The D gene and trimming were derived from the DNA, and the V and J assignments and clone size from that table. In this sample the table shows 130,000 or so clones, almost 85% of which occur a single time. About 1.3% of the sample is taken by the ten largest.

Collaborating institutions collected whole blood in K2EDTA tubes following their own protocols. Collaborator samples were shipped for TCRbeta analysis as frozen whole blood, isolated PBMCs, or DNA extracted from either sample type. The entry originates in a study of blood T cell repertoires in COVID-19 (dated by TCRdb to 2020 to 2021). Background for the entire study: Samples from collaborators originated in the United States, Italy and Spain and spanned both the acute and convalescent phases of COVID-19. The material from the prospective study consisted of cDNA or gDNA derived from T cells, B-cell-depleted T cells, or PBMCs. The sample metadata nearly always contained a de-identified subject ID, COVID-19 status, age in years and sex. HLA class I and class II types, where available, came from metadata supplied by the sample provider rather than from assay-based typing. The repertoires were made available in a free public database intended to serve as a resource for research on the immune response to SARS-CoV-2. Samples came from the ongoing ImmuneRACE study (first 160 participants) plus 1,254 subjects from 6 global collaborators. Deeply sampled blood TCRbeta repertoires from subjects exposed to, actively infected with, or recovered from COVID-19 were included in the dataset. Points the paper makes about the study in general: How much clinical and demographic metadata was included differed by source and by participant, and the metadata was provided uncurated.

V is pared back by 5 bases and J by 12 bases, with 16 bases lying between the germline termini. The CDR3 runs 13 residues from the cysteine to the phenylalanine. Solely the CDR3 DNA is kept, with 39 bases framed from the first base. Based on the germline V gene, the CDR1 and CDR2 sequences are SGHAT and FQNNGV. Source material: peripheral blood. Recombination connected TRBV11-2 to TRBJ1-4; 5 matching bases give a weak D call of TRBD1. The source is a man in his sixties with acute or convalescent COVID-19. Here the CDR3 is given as CASSPRDRGELFF. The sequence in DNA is TGTGCCAGCAGCCCTAGGGACCGGGGGGAACTGTTTTTT.